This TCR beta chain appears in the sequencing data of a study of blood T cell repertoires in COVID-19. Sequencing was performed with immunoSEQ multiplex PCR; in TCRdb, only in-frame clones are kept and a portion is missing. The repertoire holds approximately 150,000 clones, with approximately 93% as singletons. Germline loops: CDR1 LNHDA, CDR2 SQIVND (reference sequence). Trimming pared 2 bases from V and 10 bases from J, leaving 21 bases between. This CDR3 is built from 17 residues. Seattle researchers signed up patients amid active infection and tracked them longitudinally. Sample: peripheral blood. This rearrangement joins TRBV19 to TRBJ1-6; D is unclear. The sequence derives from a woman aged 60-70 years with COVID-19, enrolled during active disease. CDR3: CASSIMGTSGGGSPLHF. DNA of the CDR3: TGTGCCAGTAGTATAATGGGTACATCAGGCGGAGGCTCACCCCTCCACTTT.